This T cell receptor beta chain was captured in a study of blood T cell repertoires in COVID-19 (TCRdb year 2020). Study-wide context: Collaborator samples came from the United States, Italy and Spain and covered acute and convalescent phases of COVID-19. The samples were drawn from two sources: the first 160 participants of the ongoing ImmuneRACE study, and 1,000 to 1,500 subjects contributed by 6 global collaborators. The prospective study material was composed of cDNA or gDNA derived from T cells, B-cell-depleted T cells, or PBMCs. HLA class I and class II types, where available, came from metadata supplied by the sample provider rather than from assay-based typing. Subjects who had been exposed to COVID-19, were actively infected with it, or had recovered from it provided the deeply sampled blood TCRbeta repertoires that made up the dataset. Sample metadata almost always included a de-identified subject ID, COVID-19 status, age in years and sex. The repertoires were made available in a free public database intended to serve as a resource for research on the immune response to SARS-CoV-2. Points the paper makes about the study in general: How much clinical and demographic metadata was included differed by source and by participant, and the metadata was provided uncurated.

The immunoSEQ Assay, a bias-controlled multiplex PCR, was used to amplify TCRbeta CDR3 regions from genomic DNA. On the study's bioinformatics: The number of nucleated cells in each sample was estimated from the amplification of reference gene primers within the assay. To quantify the absolute abundance of each unique TCRbeta CDR3 rearrangement, sequence reads were collapsed and filtered. Productive Simpson clonality was computed per sample as the square root of Simpson's diversity index over productive rearrangements. This is the immuneACCESS table as TCRdb keeps it, with only in-frame sequences that have V and J called. A part of the clones is gone; compared with another copy, unresolved V genes explain less than half, and the rest is unexplained. That table supplies the V and J calls and clone size; D and trimming were determined from the DNA. Here the sample has approximately 290,000 clones; roughly 89% occur a single time. Roughly 10% of the sample comes from the top ten.

At one collaborating source in Seattle, patients were enrolled during active infection and were followed longitudinally through the course of disease. Collaborating institutions collected whole blood in K2EDTA tubes following their own protocols. For TCRbeta analysis, collaborators shipped samples in one of three forms: frozen whole blood, isolated PBMCs, or DNA extracted from either of those sample types. Comment on this clone: Its antigen specificity is not known. No per-base quality is available; no much larger clone lies one base away.

For this chain, trimming is 5 bases at the V end and 1 base at the J end, and the number of junction bases without a gene match is 4. The CDR3 sequence holds 14 residues, the cysteine and phenylalanine included. CDR3 DNA only is kept here, 42 bases in frame from base 1. Based on the germline V gene (reference sequence), the CDR1 and CDR2 sequences are LGHDT and YNNKEL. The sample was peripheral blood. Rearrangement joined TRBV3-1 (or the pseudogene TRBV3-2) to TRBJ1-1, with 7 junctional bases fitting TRBD1. The receptor was derived from a woman aged 30 to 39 with COVID-19, enrolled during active disease. The CDR3 region: CASSSGTANTEAFF. In nucleotide form, the sequence is TGTGCCAGCAGCTCCGGGACAGCGAACACTGAAGCTTTCTTT.